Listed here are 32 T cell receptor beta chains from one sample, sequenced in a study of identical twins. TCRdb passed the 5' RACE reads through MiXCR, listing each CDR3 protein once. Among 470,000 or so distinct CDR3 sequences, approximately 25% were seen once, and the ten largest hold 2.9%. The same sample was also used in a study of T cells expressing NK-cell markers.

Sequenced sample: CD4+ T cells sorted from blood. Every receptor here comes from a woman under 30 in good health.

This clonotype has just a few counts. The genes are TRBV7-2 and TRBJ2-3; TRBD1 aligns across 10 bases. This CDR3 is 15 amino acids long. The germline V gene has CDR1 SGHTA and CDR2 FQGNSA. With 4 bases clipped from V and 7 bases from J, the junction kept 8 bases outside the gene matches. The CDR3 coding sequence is TGTGCCAGCAGCTCAGGACAGGGGGGAGGTTATACGCAGTATTTT. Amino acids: CASSSGQGGGYTQYF.

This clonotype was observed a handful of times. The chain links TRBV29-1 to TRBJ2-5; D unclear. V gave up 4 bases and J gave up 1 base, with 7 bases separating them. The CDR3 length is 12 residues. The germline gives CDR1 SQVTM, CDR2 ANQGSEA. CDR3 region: CSVATFQETQYF. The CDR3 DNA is TGCAGCGTTGCGACTTTCCAAGAGACCCAGTACTTC.

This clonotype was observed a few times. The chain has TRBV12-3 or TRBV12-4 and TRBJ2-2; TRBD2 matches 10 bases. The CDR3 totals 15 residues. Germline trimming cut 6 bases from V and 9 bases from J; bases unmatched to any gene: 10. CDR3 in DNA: TGTGCCAGCAGCACCCTAGCGGGAGTGGCCAGGGAGCTGTTTTTT. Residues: CASSTLAGVARELFF.

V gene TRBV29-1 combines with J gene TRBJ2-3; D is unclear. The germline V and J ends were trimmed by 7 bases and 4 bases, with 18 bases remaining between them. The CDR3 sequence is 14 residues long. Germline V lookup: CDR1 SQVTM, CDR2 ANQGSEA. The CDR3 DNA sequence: TGCAGCGGGAGTAGGAGCAGGAGCTCAGATACGCAGTATTTT. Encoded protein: CSGSRSRSSDTQYF.

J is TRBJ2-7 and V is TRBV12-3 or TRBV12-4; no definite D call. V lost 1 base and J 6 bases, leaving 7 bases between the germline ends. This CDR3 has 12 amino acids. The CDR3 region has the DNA TGTGCCAGCAGTTTAGGGCCGACCGAGCAGTACTTC. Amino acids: CASSLGPTEQYF.

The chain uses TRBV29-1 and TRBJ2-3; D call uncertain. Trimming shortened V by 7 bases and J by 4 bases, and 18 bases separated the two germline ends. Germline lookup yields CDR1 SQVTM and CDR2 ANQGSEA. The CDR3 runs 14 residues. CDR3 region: CSDARGNRADTQYF. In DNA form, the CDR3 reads TGCAGCGATGCAAGAGGAAACCGGGCAGATACGCAGTATTTT.

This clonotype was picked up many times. The CDR3 loop reads CSAQRRTDTQYF. Written as DNA, the CDR3 is TGCAGTGCCCAACGCCGCACAGATACGCAGTATTTT. The rearrangement links TRBV20-1 to TRBJ2-3; D is uncertain. Germline V lookup: CDR1 DFQATT, CDR2 SNEGSKA (reference sequence). The V and J ends lost 6 bases and 1 base respectively, with 8 bases between them. The CDR3 spans 12 residues.

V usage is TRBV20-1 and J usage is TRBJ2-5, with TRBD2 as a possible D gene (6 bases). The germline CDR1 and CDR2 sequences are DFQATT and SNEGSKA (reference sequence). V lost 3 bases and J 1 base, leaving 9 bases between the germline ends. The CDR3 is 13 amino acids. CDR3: CSASRDFQETQYF. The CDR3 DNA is TGCAGTGCTAGCCGGGACTTCCAAGAGACCCAGTACTTC.

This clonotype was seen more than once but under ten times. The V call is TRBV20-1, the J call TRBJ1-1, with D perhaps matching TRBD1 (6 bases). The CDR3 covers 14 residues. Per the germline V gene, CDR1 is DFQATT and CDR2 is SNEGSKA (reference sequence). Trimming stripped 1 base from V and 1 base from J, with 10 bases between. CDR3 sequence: CSARAGHKNTEAFF. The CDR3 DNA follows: TGCAGTGCTAGAGCGGGACATAAGAACACTGAAGCTTTCTTT.

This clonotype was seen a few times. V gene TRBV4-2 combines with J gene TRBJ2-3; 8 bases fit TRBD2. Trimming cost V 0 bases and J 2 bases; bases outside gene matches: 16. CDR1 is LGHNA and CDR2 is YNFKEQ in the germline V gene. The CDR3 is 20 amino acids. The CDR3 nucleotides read TGTGCCAGCAGCCAAGAGACATATCGGGCCACTAGCGGCCCCACAGATACGCAGTATTTT. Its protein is CASSQETYRATSGPTDTQYF.

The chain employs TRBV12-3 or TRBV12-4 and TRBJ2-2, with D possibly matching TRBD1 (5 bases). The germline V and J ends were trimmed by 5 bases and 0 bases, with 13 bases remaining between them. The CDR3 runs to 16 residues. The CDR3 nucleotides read TGTGCCAGCAGTCTAAGGACACCATCGAACACCGGGGAGCTGTTTTTT. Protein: CASSLRTPSNTGELFF.

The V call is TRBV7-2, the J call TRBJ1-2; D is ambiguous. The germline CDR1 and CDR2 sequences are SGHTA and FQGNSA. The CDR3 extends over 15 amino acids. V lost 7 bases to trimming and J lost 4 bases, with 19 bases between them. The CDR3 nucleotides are TGTGCCAGCATCACCCCAGGAACTACGGGCTATGGCTACACCTTC. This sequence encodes CASITPGTTGYGYTF. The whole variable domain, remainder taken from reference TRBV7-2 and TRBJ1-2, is GAGVSQSPSNKVTEKGKDVELRCDPISGHTALYWYRQSLGQGLEFLIYFQGNSAPDKSGLPSDRFSAERTGGSVSTLTIQRTQQEDSAVYLCASITPGTTGYGYTFGSGTRLTVV.

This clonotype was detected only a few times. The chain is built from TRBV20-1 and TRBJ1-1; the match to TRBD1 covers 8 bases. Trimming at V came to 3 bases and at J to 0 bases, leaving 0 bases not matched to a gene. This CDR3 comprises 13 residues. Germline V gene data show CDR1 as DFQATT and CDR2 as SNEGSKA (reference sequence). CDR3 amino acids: CSARTGVNTEAFF. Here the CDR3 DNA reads TGCAGTGCTAGGACAGGGGTGAACACTGAAGCTTTCTTT.

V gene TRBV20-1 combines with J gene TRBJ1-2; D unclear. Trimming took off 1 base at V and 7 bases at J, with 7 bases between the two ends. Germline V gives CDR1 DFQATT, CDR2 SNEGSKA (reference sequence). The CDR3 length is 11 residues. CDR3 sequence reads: CSARGYGGYTF. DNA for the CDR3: TGCAGTGCTAGAGGGTACGGTGGCTACACCTTC.

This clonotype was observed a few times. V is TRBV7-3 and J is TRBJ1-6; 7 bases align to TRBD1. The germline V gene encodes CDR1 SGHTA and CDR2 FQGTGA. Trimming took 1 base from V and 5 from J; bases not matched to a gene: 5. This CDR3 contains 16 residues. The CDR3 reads CASSLKGGRDNSPLHF. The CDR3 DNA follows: TGTGCCAGCAGCTTAAAAGGGGGCCGGGATAATTCACCCCTCCACTTT.

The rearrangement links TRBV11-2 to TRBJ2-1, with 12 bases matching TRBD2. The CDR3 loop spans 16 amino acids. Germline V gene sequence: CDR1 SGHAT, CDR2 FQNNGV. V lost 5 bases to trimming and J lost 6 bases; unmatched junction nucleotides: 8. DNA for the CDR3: TGTGCCAGCAGCAAGAGACTAGCGGGAGATCTCAATGAGCAGTTCTTC. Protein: CASSKRLAGDLNEQFF.

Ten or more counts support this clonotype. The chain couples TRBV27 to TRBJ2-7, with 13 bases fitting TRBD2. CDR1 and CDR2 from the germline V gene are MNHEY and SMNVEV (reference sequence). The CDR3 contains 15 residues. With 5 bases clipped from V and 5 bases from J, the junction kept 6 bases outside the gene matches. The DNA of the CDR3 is TGTGCCAGCAGTATCCGGACTAGCGGGAGCCACGAGCAGTACTTC. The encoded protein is CASSIRTSGSHEQYF.

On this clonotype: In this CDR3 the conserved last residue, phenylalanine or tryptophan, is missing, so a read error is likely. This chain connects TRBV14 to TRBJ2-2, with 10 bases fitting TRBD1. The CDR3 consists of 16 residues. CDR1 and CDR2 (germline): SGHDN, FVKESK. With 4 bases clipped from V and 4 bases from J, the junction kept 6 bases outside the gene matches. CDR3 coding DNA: TGTGCCAGCAGCCTACCGGGACAGGGGCCCACCGGGGAGCTGTTTTAT. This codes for CASSLPGQGPTGELFY.

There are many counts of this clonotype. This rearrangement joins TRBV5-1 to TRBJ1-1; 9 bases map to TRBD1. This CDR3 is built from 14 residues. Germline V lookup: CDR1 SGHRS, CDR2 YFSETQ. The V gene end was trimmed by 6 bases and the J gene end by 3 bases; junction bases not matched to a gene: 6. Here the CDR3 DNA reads TGCGCCAGCACCCGGAGGACAGGGGACACTGAAGCTTTCTTT. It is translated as CASTRRTGDTEAFF.

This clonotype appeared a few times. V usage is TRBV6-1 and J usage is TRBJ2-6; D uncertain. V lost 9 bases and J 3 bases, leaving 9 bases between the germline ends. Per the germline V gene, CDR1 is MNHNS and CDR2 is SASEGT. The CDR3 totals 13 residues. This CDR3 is CASRLIGANVLTF. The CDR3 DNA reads TGTGCCAGTAGGCTTATTGGGGCCAACGTCCTGACTTTC.

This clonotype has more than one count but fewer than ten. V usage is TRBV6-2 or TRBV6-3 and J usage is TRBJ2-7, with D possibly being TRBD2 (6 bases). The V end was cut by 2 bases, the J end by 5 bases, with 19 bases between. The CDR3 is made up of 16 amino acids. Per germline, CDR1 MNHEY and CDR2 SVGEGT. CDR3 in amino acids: CASSYRGSGTPHEQYF. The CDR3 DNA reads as TGTGCCAGCAGTTACCGGGGTAGCGGAACCCCCCACGAGCAGTACTTC.

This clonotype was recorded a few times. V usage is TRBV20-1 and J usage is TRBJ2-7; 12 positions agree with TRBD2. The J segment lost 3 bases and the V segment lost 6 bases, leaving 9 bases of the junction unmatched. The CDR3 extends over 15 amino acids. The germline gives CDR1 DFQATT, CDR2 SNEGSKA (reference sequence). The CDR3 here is CSATPVTSGSYEQYF. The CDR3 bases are TGCAGTGCCACCCCAGTGACTAGCGGGAGCTACGAGCAGTACTTC.

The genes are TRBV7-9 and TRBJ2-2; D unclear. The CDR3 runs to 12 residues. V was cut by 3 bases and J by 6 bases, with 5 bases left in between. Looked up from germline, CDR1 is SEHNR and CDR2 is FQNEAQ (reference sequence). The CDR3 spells CASSFVSGELFF. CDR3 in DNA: TGTGCCAGCAGCTTTGTTTCCGGGGAGCTGTTTTTT. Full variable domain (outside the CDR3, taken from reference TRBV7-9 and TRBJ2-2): DTGVSQNPRHKITKRGQNVTFRCDPISEHNRLYWYRQTLGQGPEFLTYFQNEAQLEKSRLLSDRFSAERPKGSFSTLEIQRTEQGDSAMYLCASSFVSGELFFGEGSRLTVL.

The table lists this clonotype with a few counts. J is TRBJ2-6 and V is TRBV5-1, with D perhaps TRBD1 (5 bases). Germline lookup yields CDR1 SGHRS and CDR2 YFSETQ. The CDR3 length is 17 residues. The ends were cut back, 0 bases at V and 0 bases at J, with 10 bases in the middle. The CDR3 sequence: CASSLDRISSGANVLTF. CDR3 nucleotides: TGCGCCAGCAGCTTGGACAGGATTTCCTCTGGGGCCAACGTCCTGACTTTC.

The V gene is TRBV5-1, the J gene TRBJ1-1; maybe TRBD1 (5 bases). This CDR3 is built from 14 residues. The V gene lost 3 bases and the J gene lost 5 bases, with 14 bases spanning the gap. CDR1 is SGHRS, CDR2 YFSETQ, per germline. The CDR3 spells CASSSGAGGTEAFF. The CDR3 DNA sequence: TGCGCCAGCAGCTCGGGTGCCGGGGGGACTGAAGCTTTCTTT. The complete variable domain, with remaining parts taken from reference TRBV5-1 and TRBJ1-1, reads KAGVTQTPRYLIKTRGQQVTLSCSPISGHRSVSWYQQTPGQGLQFLFEYFSETQRNKGNFPGRFSGRQFSNSRSEMNVSTLELGDSALYLCASSSGAGGTEAFFGQGTRLTVV.

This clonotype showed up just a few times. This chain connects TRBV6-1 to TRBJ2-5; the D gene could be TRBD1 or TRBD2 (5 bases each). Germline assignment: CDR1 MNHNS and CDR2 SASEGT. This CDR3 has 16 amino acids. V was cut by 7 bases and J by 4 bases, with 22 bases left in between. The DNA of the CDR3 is TGTGCCAGCACGTCCTCCTCCCGGGGCGCCGGAGAGACCCAGTACTTC. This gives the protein CASTSSSRGAGETQYF.

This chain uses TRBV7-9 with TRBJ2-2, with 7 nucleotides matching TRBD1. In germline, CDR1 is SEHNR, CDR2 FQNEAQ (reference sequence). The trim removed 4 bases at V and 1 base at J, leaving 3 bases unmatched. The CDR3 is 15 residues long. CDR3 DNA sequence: TGTGCCAGCAGCTCCGGGGACAGGAACACCGGGGAGCTGTTTTTT. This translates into CASSSGDRNTGELFF. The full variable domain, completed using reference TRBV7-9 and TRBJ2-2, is DTGVSQNPRHKITKRGQNVTFRCDPISEHNRLYWYRQTLGQGPEFLTYFQNEAQLEKSRLLSDRFSAERPKGSFSTLEIQRTEQGDSAMYLCASSSGDRNTGELFFGEGSRLTVL.

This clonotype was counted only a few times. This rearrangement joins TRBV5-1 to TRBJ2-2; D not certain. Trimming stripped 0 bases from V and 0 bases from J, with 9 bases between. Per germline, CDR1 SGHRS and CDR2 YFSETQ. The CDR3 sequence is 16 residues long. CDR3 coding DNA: TGCGCCAGCAGCTTGGACTACGCCACGAACACCGGGGAGCTGTTTTTT. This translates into CASSLDYATNTGELFF.

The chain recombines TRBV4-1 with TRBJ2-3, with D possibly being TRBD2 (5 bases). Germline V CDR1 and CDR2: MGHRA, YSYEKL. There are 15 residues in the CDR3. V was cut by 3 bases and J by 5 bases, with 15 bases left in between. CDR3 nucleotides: TGCGCCAGCAGCCACGAGGACCTAGCAGGAGATACGCAGTATTTT. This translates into CASSHEDLAGDTQYF.

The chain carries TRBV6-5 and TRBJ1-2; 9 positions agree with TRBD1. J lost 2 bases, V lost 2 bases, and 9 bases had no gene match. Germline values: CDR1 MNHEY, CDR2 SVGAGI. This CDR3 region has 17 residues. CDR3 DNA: TGTGCCAGCAGTTACCGAGGGACAGGGAGGACGAACTATGGCTACACCTTC. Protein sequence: CASSYRGTGRTNYGYTF.

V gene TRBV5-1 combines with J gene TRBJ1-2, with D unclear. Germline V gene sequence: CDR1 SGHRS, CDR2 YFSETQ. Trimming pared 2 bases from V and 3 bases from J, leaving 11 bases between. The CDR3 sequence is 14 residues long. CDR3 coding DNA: TGCGCCAGCAGCTTCAGTGGGCCATACTATGGCTACACCTTC. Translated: CASSFSGPYYGYTF.

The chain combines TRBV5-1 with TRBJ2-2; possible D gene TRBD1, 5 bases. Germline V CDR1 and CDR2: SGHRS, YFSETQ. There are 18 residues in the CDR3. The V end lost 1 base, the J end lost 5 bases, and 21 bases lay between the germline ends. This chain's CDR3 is CASSLRQGLSRETGELFF. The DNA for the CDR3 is TGCGCCAGCAGCTTGCGTCAGGGTCTTTCCAGGGAAACCGGGGAGCTGTTTTTT. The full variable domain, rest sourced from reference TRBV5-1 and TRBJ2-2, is KAGVTQTPRYLIKTRGQQVTLSCSPISGHRSVSWYQQTPGQGLQFLFEYFSETQRNKGNFPGRFSGRQFSNSRSEMNVSTLELGDSALYLCASSLRQGLSRETGELFFGEGSRLTVL.